This TCR beta chain emerged from a study of blood T cell repertoires in COVID-19. Across the study: Sites across the United States, Italy and Spain contributed samples from acute and convalescent COVID-19.

Germline assignment: CDR1 SGHKS and CDR2 YYEKEE (reference sequence). The CDR3 extends over 16 amino acids. V was pared by 4 bases and J by 0 bases, with 9 bases of the junction left unmatched. Generated by immunoSEQ multiplex PCR, the TCRdb table keeps only in-frame clones and is missing some. The table lists approximately 290,000 clones, around 88% of them singletons. This chain links TRBV5-5 with TRBJ1-1, with 7 bases that match TRBD1. Material for sequencing was peripheral blood. The TCR was taken from a man aged 25 to 40 with acute or convalescent COVID-19. The CDR3 region is CASSPHPDRVNTEAFF. In nucleotides, the CDR3 is TGTGCCAGCAGCCCCCACCCTGACAGGGTGAACACTGAAGCTTTCTTT. The full variable domain, completed using reference TRBV5-5 and TRBJ1-1, is DAGVTQSPTHLIKTRGQQVTLRCSPISGHKSVSWYQQVLGQGPQFIFQYYEKEERGRGNFPDRFSARQFPNYSSELNVNALLLGDSALYLCASSPHPDRVNTEAFFGQGTRLTVV.